A single sample gave rise to the 6 T cell receptor beta chains below, sequenced in a study of blood T cells in healthy people across ages. Through a sample-barcoded 5' primer and a J-beta primer mix, a second PCR was run for 7 to 11 cycles. TCRdb redid the calling of the 5' RACE reads with MiXCR, one entry per CDR3 protein. The sample lists under 850,000 distinct CDR3 sequences, approximately 35% seen once, with over 10% in the top ten. Sequencing was carried out using blood. The receptors originated from a man aged 18 to 29 in good health.

This clonotype was counted ten times or more. This CDR3 is CASSWTSGGHNEQFF. CDR3 sequence (DNA): TGCGCCAGCAGCTGGACTAGCGGGGGACACAATGAGCAGTTCTTC. The J gene is TRBJ2-1, the V gene TRBV5-1; TRBD2 matches at 13 bases. Per germline, CDR1 SGHRS and CDR2 YFSETQ. The J segment lost 5 bases and the V segment lost 3 bases, leaving 2 bases of the junction unmatched. The CDR3 covers 15 residues.

As regards this clonotype: A junction boundary mismatches the germline segment, possibly from a read error. This rearrangement joins TRBV12-3 or TRBV12-4 to TRBJ2-3; D remains ambiguous. The length of the CDR3 is 14 residues. Written as DNA, the CDR3 is TGTGCCAGCAGTCCGGCGGTGAGCACAGATACGCAATATTTT. Encoded protein: CASSPAVSTDTQYF.

The chain is built from TRBV4-2 and TRBJ2-1; tentatively, D is TRBD1 (6 bases). V was cut by 6 bases and J by 1 base, with 16 bases left in between. Germline V gene sequence: CDR1 LGHNA, CDR2 YNFKEQ. The CDR3 runs 16 residues. The CDR3 loop is CASSQRLTGSYNEQFF. As DNA, the CDR3 is TGTGCCAGCAGTCAGAGGCTAACAGGGTCCTACAATGAGCAGTTCTTC.

This clonotype was seen at least ten times. V gene TRBV2 combines with J gene TRBJ2-3; D gene uncertain. The V end was cut by 1 base, the J end by 0 bases, with 8 bases between. Germline V gives CDR1 SNHLY, CDR2 FYNNEI. The CDR3 length is 15 residues. CDR3 protein: CASSEGYASTDTQYF. CDR3 nucleotide sequence: TGTGCCAGCAGTGAAGGGTACGCTAGCACAGATACGCAGTATTTT.

The chain uses TRBV20-1 and TRBJ2-1; unclear D gene. The CDR3 loop spans 14 amino acids. V was trimmed by 0 bases and J by 5 bases, leaving 11 bases between them. CDR1 is DFQATT, CDR2 SNEGSKA, per germline (reference sequence). CDR3 in amino acids: CSARDPSSNNEQFF. CDR3 in DNA: TGCAGTGCTAGAGATCCCAGCTCAAACAATGAGCAGTTCTTC.

V usage is TRBV7-2 and J usage is TRBJ2-2, with D maybe TRBD2 (5 bases). V lost 5 bases, J lost 4 bases, and 14 bases lay in between. This CDR3 spans 15 amino acids. CDR1 and CDR2 from the germline V gene are SGHTA and FQGNSA. The CDR3 DNA is TGTGCCAGCAGCCTAAGGGCGGGTACCACCGGGGAGCTGTTTTTT. This sequence encodes CASSLRAGTTGELFF.